Presented here are 5 T cell receptor beta chains from one specimen sequenced in a study of blood T cell repertoires in COVID-19. Profiled with immunoSEQ multiplex PCR; TCRdb holds only in-frame clones, not every one. In the table there are about 380,000 clones, around 90% of which are singletons. Material for sequencing was PBMCs or T cells enriched from blood (not recorded which). These receptors all stem from a woman aged 18-29 years who had recovered from COVID-19.

This chain connects TRBV2 to TRBJ1-5; D is unclear. From germline, CDR1 is SNHLY and CDR2 FYNNEI. The CDR3 loop spans 15 amino acids. V was cut by 8 bases and J by 0 bases, with 14 bases left in between. Here the CDR3 reads CASHLGLYSNQPQHF. The CDR3 DNA is TGTGCCAGCCACCTGGGCCTCTATAGCAATCAGCCCCAGCATTTT.

V usage is TRBV18 and J usage is TRBJ1-2; tentatively, D is TRBD1 (5 bases). The germline V gene has CDR1 KGHSH and CDR2 LQKENI. The ends were cut back, 3 bases at V and 0 bases at J, with 11 bases in the middle. The CDR3 is made up of 15 amino acids. DNA of the CDR3: TGTGCCAGCTCACCTCCAGGGTTGACTAACTATGGCTACACCTTC. This codes for CASSPPGLTNYGYTF.

This clone is a singleton in its sample. Additional DNA sequences in this sample encode the identical CDR3. The chain couples TRBV12-3 or TRBV12-4 to TRBJ1-1; no definite D call. The ends were cut back, 3 bases at V and 3 bases at J, with 5 bases in the middle. This CDR3 is 12 amino acids long. CDR3 nucleotides: TGTGCCAGCAGTTTCCCCGACACTGAAGCTTTCTTT. Translation gives CASSFPDTEAFF.

The chain recombines TRBV4-3 with TRBJ1-6; possible D gene TRBD1, 6 bases. Germline V gene lookup returns CDR1 LGHNA and CDR2 YSLEER. The ends were cut back, 0 bases at V and 5 bases at J, with 11 bases in the middle. The CDR3 runs to 16 residues. The CDR3 DNA is TGCGCCAGCAGCCAAGATGGACAGAGAGATAATTCACCCCTCCACTTT. It encodes CASSQDGQRDNSPLHF.

The V call is TRBV6-5, the J call TRBJ1-2; weak D call: TRBD1 (5 bases). The CDR3 is 14 residues long. Per germline, CDR1 MNHEY and CDR2 SVGAGI. Trimming took 4 bases from V and 0 from J, leaving 9 bases between them. CDR3 DNA sequence: TGTGCCAGCAGTTTTCAGGGCACTAACTATGGCTACACCTTC. Amino acids: CASSFQGTNYGYTF.